The T cell receptor (beta chain) described here comes from a study of PD-L1 blockade in urothelial cancer. About the study: Blood underwent analysis 3 weeks (second dose) and 6 weeks after treatment began.

The CDR3 has 14 amino acids. Germline V gene lookup returns CDR1 MNHEY and CDR2 SVGAGI. V gave up 5 bases and J gave up 4 bases; unmatched junction bases: 4. Synthetic TCR analog templates were spiked into all PCRs individually. The protocol was immunoSEQ multiplex PCR, while the TCRdb copy is restricted to in-frame clones and leaves out a portion. The sample has 30,000 to 45,000 clones; around 88% are singletons. The TCR comes from a man aged 55 to 69 with urothelial cancer. Sequencing used PBMCs, obtained around atezolizumab (anti-PD-L1) treatment. The chain is built from TRBV6-5 and TRBJ2-7; 11 bases line up with TRBD1. The CDR3 loop is CASSRTGGIYEQYF. The CDR3, as DNA: TGTGCCAGCAGTCGGACAGGGGGCATTTACGAGCAGTACTTC.